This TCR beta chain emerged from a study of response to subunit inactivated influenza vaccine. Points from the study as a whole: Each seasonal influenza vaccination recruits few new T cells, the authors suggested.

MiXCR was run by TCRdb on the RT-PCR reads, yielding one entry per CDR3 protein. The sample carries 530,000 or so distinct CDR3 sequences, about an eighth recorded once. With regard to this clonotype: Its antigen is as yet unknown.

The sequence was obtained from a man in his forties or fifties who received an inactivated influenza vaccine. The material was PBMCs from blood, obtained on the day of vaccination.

This CDR3 reads CATSRGGGQGADGTAFF. Written as DNA, the CDR3 is TGTGCCACCAGCAGAGGTGGGGGACAGGGGGCCGACGGTACAGCTTTCTTT. This chain links TRBV15 with TRBJ1-1, with TRBD1 matching over 12 bases. This CDR3 spans 17 amino acids. With V trimmed by 1 base and J by 10 bases, 13 bases remained unmatched. Germline-derived CDR1 and CDR2 are LNHNV and YYDKDF (reference sequence).